These 23 T cell receptor beta chains share one sample of origin, sequenced in a study of cytomegalovirus exposure and HLA in healthy donors. The PCR contained 60 Vbeta and 13 Jbeta primers. The assay was immunoSEQ multiplex PCR, and TCRdb's table has in-frame clones only and misses some. The sample holds about 160,000 clones, about 81% seen once. Sequencing was carried out using PBMCs. Every receptor here comes from a woman between 18 and 30 years old in good health and CMV-seronegative.

The chain couples TRBV11-2 to TRBJ2-1, with a possible D match to TRBD2 (5 bases). This CDR3 region has 16 residues. Trimming removed 2 bases from V and 5 bases from J, with 16 bases in between. Germline V gene lookup returns CDR1 SGHAT and CDR2 FQNNGV. The DNA for the CDR3 is TGTGCCAGCAGCTTATCGGGGTCTATTACCGACAATGAGCAGTTCTTC. Encoded protein: CASSLSGSITDNEQFF. Complete variable domain (other parts from reference TRBV11-2 and TRBJ2-1): EAGVAQSPRYKIIEKRQSVAFWCNPISGHATLYWYQQILGQGPKLLIQFQNNGVVDDSQLPKDRFSAERLKGVDSTLKIQPAKLEDSAVYLCASSLSGSITDNEQFFGPGTRLTVL.

The chain couples TRBV11-2 to TRBJ2-2; perhaps TRBD1 as D (6 bases). V lost 3 bases, J lost 6 bases, and 23 bases lay in between. CDR3 length: 18 amino acids. Germline-derived CDR1 and CDR2 are SGHAT and FQNNGV. CDR3 nucleotide sequence: TGTGCCAGCAGCTTGACTCTTTACAGGGTGGGCAGTTCCGGGGAGCTGTTTTTT. This translates into CASSLTLYRVGSSGELFF.

This chain connects TRBV28 to TRBJ2-7; no clear D gene. The V gene's germline CDR1 is MDHEN and CDR2 SYDVKM. This CDR3 spans 12 amino acids. V dropped 3 bases and J dropped 5 bases, with 8 bases sitting between them. CDR3 sequence (DNA): TGTGCCAGCAGTTTGTCACTGGACGAGCAGTACTTC. Translation: CASSLSLDEQYF.

The J gene is TRBJ2-1, the V gene TRBV14, with 7 bases lining up with TRBD1. V was pared by 8 bases and J by 9 bases, with 13 bases of the junction left unmatched. The CDR3 has 14 amino acids. Germline V lookup: CDR1 SGHDN, CDR2 FVKESK. Here the CDR3 reads CASGRLTGWVEQFF. In DNA form, the CDR3 reads TGTGCCAGCGGCCGATTGACAGGGTGGGTTGAGCAGTTCTTC. Full variable domain (rest looked up from reference TRBV14 and TRBJ2-1): EAGVTQFPSHSVIEKGQTVTLRCDPISGHDNLYWYRRVMGKEIKFLLHFVKESKQDESGMPNNRFLAERTGGTYSTLKVQPAELEDSGVYFCASGRLTGWVEQFFGPGTRLTVL.

This chain links TRBV5-6 with TRBJ1-3; a weak D match, TRBD1 (5 bases). Trimming left V 1 base short and J 4 bases short, with 9 bases between. CDR3 size: 14 residues. Per the germline V gene, CDR1 is SGHDT and CDR2 is YYEEEE. CDR3 region: CASSLRGAGNTIYF. The CDR3 DNA reads TGTGCCAGCAGCTTGAGGGGTGCGGGAAACACCATATATTTT.

V usage is TRBV5-1 and J usage is TRBJ2-1; D unresolved. CDR1 is SGHRS and CDR2 is YFSETQ in the germline V gene. Trimming removed 1 base at V and 0 bases at J, with 8 bases between. This CDR3 spans 15 amino acids. CDR3 in amino acids: CASSLFESSYNEQFF. CDR3 DNA: TGCGCCAGCAGCTTGTTCGAGAGCTCCTACAATGAGCAGTTCTTC.

The chain links TRBV7-2 to TRBJ1-3; D remains unclear. The CDR3 runs to 15 residues. Trimming removed 5 bases at V and 0 bases at J, with 11 bases between. Germline assignment: CDR1 SGHTA and CDR2 FQGNSA. The CDR3 here is CASSLFTFSGNTIYF. The CDR3 DNA is TGTGCCAGCAGCCTATTCACCTTCTCTGGAAACACCATATATTTT. Using reference TRBV7-2 and TRBJ1-3 for the parts outside the CDR3, the full variable domain is GAGVSQSPSNKVTEKGKDVELRCDPISGHTALYWYRQSLGQGLEFLIYFQGNSAPDKSGLPSDRFSAERTGGSVSTLTIQRTQQEDSAVYLCASSLFTFSGNTIYFGEGSWLTVV.

This clone appeared a single time. This chain joins TRBV21-1 and TRBJ2-3; the D call of TRBD2 is as the table states it, not checked on the DNA. TRBV21-1 is tagged as a pseudogene. This CDR3 contains 17 residues. The CDR3 protein is CASSPLDPGGLTDTQYF. The CDR3 DNA reads TGTGCCAGCAGCCCCCTCGATCCGGGGGGACTCACAGATACGCAGTATTTT.

The genes are TRBV11-3 and TRBJ2-3; TRBD1 matches at 8 bases. Germline values: CDR1 SGHNT, CDR2 YENEEA. CDR3 length: 15 amino acids. The trim removed 5 bases at V and 2 bases at J, leaving 6 bases unmatched. The CDR3 sequence: CASSLETGDTDTQYF. Written as DNA, the CDR3 is TGTGCCAGCAGCCTGGAGACAGGGGACACAGATACGCAGTATTTT.

V usage is TRBV5-1 and J usage is TRBJ2-1; 7 bases line up with TRBD2. The CDR3 length is 14 residues. Germline CDR1 reads SGHRS; CDR2 reads YFSETQ. V shed 1 base and J 8 bases; nucleotides not matched to a gene: 6. CDR3 protein: CASSLRGDIDEQFF. CDR3 DNA sequence: TGCGCCAGCAGCTTGCGGGGGGATATCGATGAGCAGTTCTTC.

The J gene is TRBJ2-7, the V gene TRBV5-8; D call uncertain. CDR1 and CDR2 (germline): SGHTS, YDEGEE. V was pared by 0 bases and J by 5 bases, with 6 bases between. CDR3 length equals 12 residues. The CDR3: CASSLVIHEQYF. The CDR3 nucleotides are TGTGCCAGCAGCTTGGTTATCCACGAGCAGTACTTC.

A few counts support this clone. The chain recombines TRBV6-1 with TRBJ1-1; possible D gene TRBD1, 6 bases. Germline assignment: CDR1 MNHNS and CDR2 SASEGT. Trimming took off 0 bases at V and 11 bases at J, with 13 bases between the two ends. The CDR3 totals 13 residues. CDR3 in amino acids: CASSEAWGQAAFF. CDR3 nucleotides: TGTGCCAGCAGTGAAGCGTGGGGGCAGGCGGCTTTCTTT.

The chain uses TRBV2 and TRBJ2-1; D possibly corresponds to TRBD1 (5 bases). Germline loops: CDR1 SNHLY, CDR2 FYNNEI. The CDR3 consists of 14 residues. V was pared by 0 bases and J by 9 bases, with 12 bases between. CDR3 coding DNA: TGTGCCAGCAGTGAAGCGTTAGGGGTTGGTGAGCAGTTCTTC. This sequence encodes CASSEALGVGEQFF.

This chain joins TRBV15 and TRBJ2-3, with TRBD2 as a possible D gene (6 bases). V was shortened by 1 base and J by 4 bases, with 12 bases between the two germline ends. Germline CDR1 is LNHNV and CDR2 is YYDKDF (reference sequence). The CDR3 runs to 15 residues. CDR3 DNA sequence: TGTGCCACCAGCAGAGTTCCGCGGGACCCAGATACGCAGTATTTT. This sequence encodes CATSRVPRDPDTQYF. The full variable domain, its missing parts supplied by reference TRBV15 and TRBJ2-3, is DAMVIQNPRYQVTQFGKPVTLSCSQTLNHNVMYWYQQKSSQAPKLLFHYYDKDFNNEADTPDNFQSRRPNTSFCFLDIRSPGLGDTAMYLCATSRVPRDPDTQYFGPGTRLTVL.

This clone came up a few times. The rearrangement joins TRBV4-2 to TRBJ1-1; no clear D gene. The germline gives CDR1 LGHNA, CDR2 YNFKEQ. The CDR3 is made up of 13 amino acids. The germline V and J ends were trimmed by 5 bases and 0 bases, with 7 bases remaining between them. The CDR3 sequence is CASSDYMNTEAFF. The DNA of the CDR3 is TGTGCCAGCAGCGATTACATGAACACTGAAGCTTTCTTT.

This clone appeared once. The J gene is TRBJ2-7, the V gene TRBV19; 13 nucleotides line up with TRBD2. The CDR3 consists of 16 residues. The germline gives CDR1 LNHDA, CDR2 SQIVND (reference sequence). With V trimmed by 5 bases and J by 1 base, 5 bases remained unmatched. CDR3 nucleotides: TGTGCCAGTAGTCATCCGGGACTAGCGGGGTCCTACGAGCAGTACTTC. Protein sequence: CASSHPGLAGSYEQYF.

Only a few counts were recorded for this clone. The chain uses TRBV11-1 and TRBJ2-5; 12 bases are shared with TRBD2. V was clipped by 3 bases and J by 6 bases; unmatched bases: 2. Germline CDR1 SGHAT, CDR2 FQDESV (reference sequence). The CDR3 runs 14 residues. This CDR3 is CASSFGLAGKTQYF. The CDR3 nucleotides read TGTGCCAGCAGCTTCGGACTAGCGGGGAAGACCCAGTACTTC.

The V call is TRBV2, the J call TRBJ1-1; D is possibly TRBD1 (5 bases). With 3 bases removed from V and 4 bases from J, the gap between germline ends came to 15 bases. The CDR3 covers 15 residues. Per the germline V gene, CDR1 is SNHLY and CDR2 is FYNNEI. CDR3 bases: TGTGCCAGCAGTGACGCTAACGGGGGTGTCACTGAAGCTTTCTTT. As protein: CASSDANGGVTEAFF.

The CDR3 loop reads CASSFDRVKQADTQYF. The CDR3 region has the DNA TGTGCCAGCAGTTTCGACAGGGTAAAGCAAGCAGATACGCAGTATTTT. This sequence joins TRBV6-6 and TRBJ2-3; TRBD1 matches 7 bases. The CDR3 has 16 amino acids. Looked up from germline, CDR1 is MNHNY and CDR2 is SVGAGI (reference sequence). The V gene end was trimmed by 4 bases and the J gene end by 4 bases; junction bases not matched to a gene: 11.

The chain couples TRBV28 to TRBJ1-1; weak D call: TRBD1 (5 bases). The V end was cut by 6 bases, the J end by 0 bases, with 14 bases between. This CDR3 comprises 15 residues. Germline V lookup: CDR1 MDHEN, CDR2 SYDVKM. CDR3 nucleotide sequence: TGTGCCAGCAGCCTGCTACAGGTGATGAACACTGAAGCTTTCTTT. Amino acid sequence: CASSLLQVMNTEAFF.

The count of this clone is one. The chain couples TRBV21-1 to TRBJ2-7; the tabulated D call, TRBD1, remains unverified against the DNA. TRBV21-1 is assigned pseudogene status. The CDR3 runs to 11 residues. The CDR3: CASSKQGEQYF. CDR3 DNA sequence: TGTGCCAGCAGCAAACAGGGCGAGCAGTACTTC.

The chain is built from TRBV6-4 and TRBJ2-3; 9 bases align to TRBD2. Germline CDR1 is MRHNA and CDR2 is SNTAGT. V dropped 4 bases and J dropped 6; count of bases not matched to a gene: 11. This CDR3 is built from 16 residues. The CDR3 loop is CASSAAQAGGPDTQYF. As DNA, the CDR3 is TGTGCCAGCAGTGCCGCCCAAGCGGGGGGTCCGGATACGCAGTATTTT.

V and J are TRBV5-1 and TRBJ2-7; 8 nucleotides align to TRBD2. Germline loops: CDR1 SGHRS, CDR2 YFSETQ. The length of the CDR3 is 15 residues. After removal of 0 bases from V and 6 bases from J, the junction contained 8 bases not matched to a gene. The CDR3 sequence is CASSLAAGGLGEQYF. The CDR3 bases are TGCGCCAGCAGCTTGGCTGCGGGAGGTCTCGGCGAGCAGTACTTC.